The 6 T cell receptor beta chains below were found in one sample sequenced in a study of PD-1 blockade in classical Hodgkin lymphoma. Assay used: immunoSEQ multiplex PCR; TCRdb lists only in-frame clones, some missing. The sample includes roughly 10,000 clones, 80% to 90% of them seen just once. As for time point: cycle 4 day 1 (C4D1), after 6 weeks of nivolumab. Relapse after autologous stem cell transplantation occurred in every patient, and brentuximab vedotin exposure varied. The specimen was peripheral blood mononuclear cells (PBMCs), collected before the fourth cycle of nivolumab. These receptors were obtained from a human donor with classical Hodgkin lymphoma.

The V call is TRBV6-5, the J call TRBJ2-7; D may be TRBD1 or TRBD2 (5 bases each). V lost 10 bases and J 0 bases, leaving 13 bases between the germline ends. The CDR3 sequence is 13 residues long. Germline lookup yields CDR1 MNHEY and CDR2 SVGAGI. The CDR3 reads CATARGTSYEQYF. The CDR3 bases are TGTGCCACTGCTCGTGGGACCTCCTACGAGCAGTACTTC.

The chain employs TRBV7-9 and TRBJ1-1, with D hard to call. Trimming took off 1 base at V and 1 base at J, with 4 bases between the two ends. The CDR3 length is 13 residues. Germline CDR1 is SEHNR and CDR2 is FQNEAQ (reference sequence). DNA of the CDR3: TGTGCCAGCAGCTTAGAGGCGAACACTGAAGCTTTCTTT. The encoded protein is CASSLEANTEAFF.

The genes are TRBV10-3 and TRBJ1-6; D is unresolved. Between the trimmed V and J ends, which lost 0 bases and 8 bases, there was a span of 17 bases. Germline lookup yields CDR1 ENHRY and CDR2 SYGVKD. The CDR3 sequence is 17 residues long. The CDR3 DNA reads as TGTGCCATCAGTGAGTCGATAGGCAGATTTACTGATTCACCCCTCCACTTT. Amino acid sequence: CAISESIGRFTDSPLHF.

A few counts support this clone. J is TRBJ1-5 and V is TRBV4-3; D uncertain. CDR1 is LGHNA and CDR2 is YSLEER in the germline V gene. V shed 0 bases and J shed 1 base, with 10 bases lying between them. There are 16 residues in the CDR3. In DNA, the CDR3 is TGCGCCAGCAGCCAAGAGTTTGGGAGAAGCAATCAGCCCCAGCATTTT. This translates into CASSQEFGRSNQPQHF.

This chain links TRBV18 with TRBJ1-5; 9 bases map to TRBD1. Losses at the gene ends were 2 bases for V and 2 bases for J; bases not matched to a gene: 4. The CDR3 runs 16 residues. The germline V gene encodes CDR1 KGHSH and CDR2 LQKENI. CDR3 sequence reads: CASSPIQGAGNQPQHF. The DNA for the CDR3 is TGTGCCAGCTCACCAATACAGGGGGCGGGCAATCAGCCCCAGCATTTT.

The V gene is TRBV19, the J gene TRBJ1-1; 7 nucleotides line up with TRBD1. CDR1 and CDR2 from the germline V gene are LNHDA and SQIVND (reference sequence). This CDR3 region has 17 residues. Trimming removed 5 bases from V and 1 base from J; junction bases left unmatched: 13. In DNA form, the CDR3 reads TGTGCCAGTAGTCTGCTACAGGGGACAATATCGAACACTGAAGCTTTCTTT. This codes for CASSLLQGTISNTEAFF.